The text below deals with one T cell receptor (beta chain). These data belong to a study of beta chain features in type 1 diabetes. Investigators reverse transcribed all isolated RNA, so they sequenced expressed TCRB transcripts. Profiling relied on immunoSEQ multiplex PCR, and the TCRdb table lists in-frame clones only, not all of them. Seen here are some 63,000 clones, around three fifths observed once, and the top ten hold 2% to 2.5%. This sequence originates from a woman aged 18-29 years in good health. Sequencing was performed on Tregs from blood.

The CDR3 reads CASSPSGGLNEQFF. For the CDR3, the DNA is TGTGCCAGCTCACCTAGCGGGGGGCTCAATGAGCAGTTCTTC. The chain couples TRBV18 to TRBJ2-1, with TRBD2 matching 10 bases. Germline CDR1 and CDR2: KGHSH and LQKENI. J was trimmed by 6 bases and V by 3 bases; bases with no gene match: 2. The CDR3 loop spans 14 amino acids.